These 20 T cell receptor beta chains were all obtained from the same sample, sequenced in a study of T cells after yellow fever vaccination. MiXCR, run by TCRdb on the 5' RACE reads, gives a single entry per CDR3 protein. The data contain 150,000 to 200,000 distinct CDR3 sequences, around 9.7% of them singletons. The sample in question was CD8+ T cells sorted from PBMCs, obtained 45 days after the yellow fever booster vaccination. These receptors all stem from a man aged 18 to 29 who received the YFV17D yellow fever vaccine.

In its sample, this clonotype was seen a few times. The chain employs TRBV7-2 and TRBJ1-6; 9 nucleotides agree with TRBD1. J lost 7 bases, V lost 7 bases, and 5 bases had no gene match. This CDR3 comprises 14 residues. The germline gives CDR1 SGHTA, CDR2 FQGNSA. In nucleotides, the CDR3 is TGTGCCAGCACCGGGACAGGGTTAAATTCACCCCTCCACTTT. Amino acid sequence: CASTGTGLNSPLHF.

This clonotype was seen at least ten times. The chain has TRBV6-2 or TRBV6-3 and TRBJ2-1, with TRBD1 as a possible D gene (6 bases). This CDR3 has 11 residues. Germline V gene sequence: CDR1 MNHEY, CDR2 SVGEGT. The V end was cut by 6 bases, the J end by 7 bases, with 7 bases between. The CDR3 loop reads CASRRGNEQFF. The CDR3 region has the DNA TGTGCCAGCAGGAGGGGGAATGAGCAGTTCTTC.

The chain carries TRBV7-6 and TRBJ2-3; possibly TRBD2 for D (6 bases). CDR1 is SGHVS and CDR2 is FNYEAQ in the germline V gene. V was cut by 8 bases and J by 0 bases, with 12 bases left in between. The CDR3 extends over 14 amino acids. The CDR3 loop reads CASGSRGSTDTQYF. The DNA for the CDR3 is TGTGCCAGCGGTTCGCGGGGAAGCACAGATACGCAGTATTTT.

The chain uses TRBV6-2 or TRBV6-3 and TRBJ2-2, with 12 bases lining up with TRBD1. V lost 10 bases to trimming and J lost 11 bases; unmatched junction nucleotides: 11. This CDR3 has 14 residues. Germline V gene sequence: CDR1 MNHEY, CDR2 SVGEGT. Here the CDR3 reads CATQLGTGGFELFF. CDR3 bases: TGTGCCACCCAACTTGGGACAGGGGGCTTTGAGCTGTTTTTT.

The V and J genes are TRBV9 and TRBJ1-4; 10 bases fit TRBD1. Per the germline V gene, CDR1 is SGDLS and CDR2 is YYNGEE. This CDR3 has 12 residues. Trimming at V came to 3 bases and at J to 14 bases, leaving 4 bases not matched to a gene. CDR3 in DNA: TGTGCCAGCAGCGACGGGGGACAGGGGCTGTTTTTT. Translated, it gives CASSDGGQGLFF.

The table lists this clonotype with a few counts. The chain links TRBV9 to TRBJ1-5; TRBD1 aligns across 8 bases. Per the germline V gene, CDR1 is SGDLS and CDR2 is YYNGEE. After removal of 4 bases from V and 4 bases from J, the junction contained 7 bases not matched to a gene. The CDR3 loop spans 15 amino acids. CDR3 in DNA: TGTGCCAGCAGCCCGACAGGGGTCACAAATCAGCCCCAGCATTTT. This sequence encodes CASSPTGVTNQPQHF.

This clonotype was observed a few times. This sequence joins TRBV21-1 and TRBJ2-1; the table gives TRBD2 as D, unverified against the DNA. TRBV21-1 is annotated as a pseudogene. The CDR3 extends over 15 amino acids. The CDR3 spells CASTNPPGGRSEQFF. CDR3 bases: TGTGCCAGCACAAACCCTCCGGGCGGCAGGAGTGAGCAGTTCTTC.

V gene TRBV11-2 combines with J gene TRBJ2-3; no reliable D call. The CDR3 is 15 residues long. V was shortened by 5 bases and J by 2 bases, with 14 bases between the two germline ends. Germline values: CDR1 SGHAT, CDR2 FQNNGV. CDR3 protein: CASSPSPALTDTQYF. For the CDR3, the DNA is TGTGCCAGCAGCCCTAGTCCGGCTCTCACAGATACGCAGTATTTT.

This sequence joins TRBV7-9 and TRBJ1-1; D remains unclear. The CDR3 consists of 13 residues. Germline V gene data show CDR1 as SEHNR and CDR2 as FQNEAQ (reference sequence). V dropped 1 base and J dropped 4 bases, with 7 bases sitting between them. This CDR3 is CASSLDGATEAFF. The DNA of the CDR3 is TGTGCCAGCAGCTTAGATGGTGCCACTGAAGCTTTCTTT.

The V and J genes are TRBV14 and TRBJ2-3; TRBD1 agrees at 8 bases. Trimming at V came to 5 bases and at J to 0 bases, leaving 10 bases not matched to a gene. Germline V gives CDR1 SGHDN, CDR2 FVKESK. This CDR3 contains 17 residues. CDR3 nucleotide sequence: TGTGCCAGCAGCTGGGGACAGGCAGCCCCTAGCACAGATACGCAGTATTTT. It is translated as CASSWGQAAPSTDTQYF.

This clonotype was observed a handful of times. The chain carries TRBV24-1 and TRBJ1-1; the D gene is possibly TRBD1 (6 bases). Deletions cut 0 bases from V and 5 bases from J, with 21 bases between. Germline values: CDR1 KGHDR, CDR2 SFDVKD. The CDR3 covers 18 residues. This CDR3 reads CATSDLSHRARIGTEAFF. The CDR3, as DNA: TGTGCCACCAGTGATTTGAGTCACAGGGCCCGGATAGGGACTGAAGCTTTCTTT.

This clonotype showed up just a few times. The V gene is TRBV27, the J gene TRBJ2-5, with D possibly being TRBD1 (6 bases). The CDR3 totals 17 residues. Trimming left V 3 bases short and J 5 bases short, with 22 bases between. Germline CDR1 reads MNHEY; CDR2 reads SMNVEV (reference sequence). For the CDR3, the DNA is TGTGCCAGCAGTTTCCTCGGACAGTCCAACAGATGGGAGACCCAGTACTTC. It translates to CASSFLGQSNRWETQYF.

This clonotype showed up just a few times. The chain uses TRBV4-1 and TRBJ2-7; D tentatively reads TRBD1 or TRBD2 (5 bases each). Deletions cut 0 bases from V and 2 bases from J, with 14 bases between. This CDR3 has 16 residues. CDR1 is MGHRA, CDR2 YSYEKL, per germline. CDR3 sequence (DNA): TGCGCCAGCAGCCAAGATGAGTGGGACCGTGCCTACGAGCAGTACTTC. This gives the protein CASSQDEWDRAYEQYF.

This clonotype was detected only a few times. The rearrangement joins TRBV10-3 to TRBJ2-2; D gene ambiguous. Germline V gene sequence: CDR1 ENHRY, CDR2 SYGVKD. V was cut by 5 bases and J by 2 bases, with 6 bases left in between. The CDR3 covers 13 residues. CDR3 nucleotides: TGTGCCATCAGTACAGAAAACACCGGGGAGCTGTTTTTT. Translating gives CAISTENTGELFF.

This clonotype showed up many times. The chain has TRBV29-1 and TRBJ2-5; tentative D call: TRBD1 (5 bases). This CDR3 has 14 residues. The V gene lost 6 bases and the J gene lost 7 bases, with 21 bases spanning the gap. CDR1 and CDR2 from the germline V gene are SQVTM and ANQGSEA. The CDR3: CSVLTQGFSGTQYF. The CDR3 DNA is TGCAGCGTACTAACCCAGGGATTCTCGGGGACCCAGTACTTC.

This clonotype was recorded a few times. The chain employs TRBV28 and TRBJ2-1; D gene uncertain. V lost 6 bases and J 8 bases, leaving 14 bases between the germline ends. CDR3 size: 13 residues. CDR1 and CDR2 (germline): MDHEN, SYDVKM. The CDR3 loop is CASSPLGLDEQFF. CDR3 DNA sequence: TGTGCCAGCAGCCCCTTAGGTTTAGATGAGCAGTTCTTC. Full variable domain (outside the CDR3, taken from reference TRBV28 and TRBJ2-1): DVKVTQSSRYLVKRTGEKVFLECVQDMDHENMFWYRQDPGLGLRLIYFSYDVKMKEKGDIPEGYSVSREKKERFSLILESASTNQTSMYLCASSPLGLDEQFFGPGTRLTVL.

The gene calls are TRBV7-9 and TRBJ2-3; no firm D call. This CDR3 is built from 19 residues. Germline V gene lookup returns CDR1 SEHNR and CDR2 FQNEAQ (reference sequence). V was cut by 4 bases and J by 0 bases, with 23 bases left in between. The CDR3 reads CASSSMISSQVTSTDTQYF. In nucleotides, the CDR3 is TGTGCCAGCAGCTCGATGATTAGCTCGCAGGTCACTAGCACAGATACGCAGTATTTT.

This clonotype was counted many times. The J gene is TRBJ1-1, the V gene TRBV4-1; no clear D. This CDR3 contains 14 residues. Trimming pared 1 base from V and 1 base from J, leaving 7 bases between. CDR1 MGHRA and CDR2 YSYEKL come from the germline V gene. CDR3 coding DNA: TGCGCCAGCAGCCAAGCAGAGGCGAACACTGAAGCTTTCTTT. It translates to CASSQAEANTEAFF.

The gene calls are TRBV27 and TRBJ2-7; tentatively, D is TRBD1 (6 bases). V was pared by 5 bases and J by 5 bases, with 16 bases between. CDR3 size: 14 residues. CDR1 MNHEY and CDR2 SMNVEV come from the germline V gene (reference sequence). CDR3 sequence (DNA): TGTGCCAGCAGTATAGGACAGCCGGGTAACGAGCAGTACTTC. Protein sequence: CASSIGQPGNEQYF.

This clonotype was counted a few times. J is TRBJ2-2 and V is TRBV27; D is possibly TRBD2 (5 bases). The germline V gene encodes CDR1 MNHEY and CDR2 SMNVEV (reference sequence). This CDR3 spans 14 amino acids. V lost 5 bases and J lost 0, with 7 bases in between. CDR3 region: CASSQDSNTGELFF. CDR3 nucleotide sequence: TGTGCCAGCAGTCAGGACTCGAACACCGGGGAGCTGTTTTTT.